The entry below describes one T cell receptor beta chain. Antigen: not known. Scientists ran DNA taken from cultured CD4+ T cells through the Oncomine TCR Beta short-read assay for sequencing. TCRdb reprocessed the PCR reads with MiXCR, giving one entry per CDR3 protein. The sample has about 26,000 distinct CDR3 sequences; about 64% are singletons. This sample is part of a study of vaccination and CD4 T cells after COVID-19. Study observations and caveats: The study found that a median approximately 84% of reactive clones in convalescent patients appeared only post-vaccination. Nearly all convalescent vaccine-specific clones, 304 of 307, recognized only SARS-CoV-2 spike.

Germline V gives CDR1 LGHNA, CDR2 YSLEER. CDR3 length: 15 residues. V was trimmed by 0 bases and J by 4 bases, leaving 12 bases between them. Treatment indicated: approximately 9-day PBMC culture with coronavirus spike peptide pools or control peptides (ViraFEST assay). The sample comprised CD4+ T cells from blood, cultured in vitro. The sequence was obtained from a human donor who had recovered from COVID-19. The chain carries TRBV4-3 and TRBJ1-1, with D maybe TRBD1 (6 bases). The CDR3 DNA reads as TGCGCCAGCAGCCAAGACCCTCAGGGGATCACTGAAGCTTTCTTT. This gives the protein CASSQDPQGITEAFF.